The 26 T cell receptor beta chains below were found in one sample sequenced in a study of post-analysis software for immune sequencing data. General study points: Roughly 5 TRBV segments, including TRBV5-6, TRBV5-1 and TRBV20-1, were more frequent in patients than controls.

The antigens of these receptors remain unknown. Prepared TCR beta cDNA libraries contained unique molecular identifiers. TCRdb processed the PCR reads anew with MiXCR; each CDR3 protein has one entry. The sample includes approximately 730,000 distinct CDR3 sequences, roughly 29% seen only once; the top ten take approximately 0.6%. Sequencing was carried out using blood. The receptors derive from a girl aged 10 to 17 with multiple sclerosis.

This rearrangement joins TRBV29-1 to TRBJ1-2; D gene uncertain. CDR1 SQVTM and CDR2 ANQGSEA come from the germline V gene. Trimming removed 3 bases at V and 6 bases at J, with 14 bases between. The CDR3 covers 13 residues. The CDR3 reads CSVDRTLRDGYTF. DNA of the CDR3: TGCAGCGTTGACAGGACCCTTCGCGATGGCTACACCTTC.

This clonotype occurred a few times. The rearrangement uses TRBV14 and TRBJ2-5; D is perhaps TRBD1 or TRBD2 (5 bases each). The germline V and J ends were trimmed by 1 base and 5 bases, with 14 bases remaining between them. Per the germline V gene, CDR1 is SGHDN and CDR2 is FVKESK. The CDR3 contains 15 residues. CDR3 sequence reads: CASSQGQRTQETQYF. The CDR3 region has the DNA TGTGCCAGCAGCCAAGGACAGCGGACACAGGAGACCCAGTACTTC.

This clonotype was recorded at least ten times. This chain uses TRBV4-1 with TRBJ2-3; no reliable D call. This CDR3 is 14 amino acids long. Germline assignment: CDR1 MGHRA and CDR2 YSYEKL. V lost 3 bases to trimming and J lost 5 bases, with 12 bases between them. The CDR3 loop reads CASSQVGPIDTQYF. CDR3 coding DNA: TGCGCCAGCAGCCAGGTAGGGCCGATAGATACGCAGTATTTT.

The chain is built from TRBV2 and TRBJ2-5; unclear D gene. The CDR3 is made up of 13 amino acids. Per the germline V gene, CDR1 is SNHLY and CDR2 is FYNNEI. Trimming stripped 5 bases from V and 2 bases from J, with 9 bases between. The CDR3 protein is CASSLQIQETQYF. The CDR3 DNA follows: TGTGCCAGCAGTCTACAGATACAAGAGACCCAGTACTTC.

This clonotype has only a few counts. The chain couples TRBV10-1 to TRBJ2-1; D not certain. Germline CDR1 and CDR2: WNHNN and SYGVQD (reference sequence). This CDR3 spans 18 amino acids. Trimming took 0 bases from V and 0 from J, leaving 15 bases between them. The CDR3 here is CASSESPPTESSYNEQFF. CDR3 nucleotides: TGCGCCAGCAGTGAGTCTCCCCCAACGGAGAGCTCCTACAATGAGCAGTTCTTC.

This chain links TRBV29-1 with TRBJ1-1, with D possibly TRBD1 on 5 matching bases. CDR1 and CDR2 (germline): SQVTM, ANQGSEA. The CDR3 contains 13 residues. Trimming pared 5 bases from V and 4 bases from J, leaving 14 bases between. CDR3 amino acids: CSVSGQYITEAFF. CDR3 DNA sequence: TGCAGCGTTTCTGGACAATATATCACTGAAGCTTTCTTT.

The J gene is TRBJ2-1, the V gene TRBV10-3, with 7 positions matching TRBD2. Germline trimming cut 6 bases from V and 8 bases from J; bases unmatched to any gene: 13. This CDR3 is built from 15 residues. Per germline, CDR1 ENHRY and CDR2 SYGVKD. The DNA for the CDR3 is TGTGCCATCAGGGGGTACGAGCGGGAAACCGATGAGCAGTTCTTC. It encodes CAIRGYERETDEQFF.

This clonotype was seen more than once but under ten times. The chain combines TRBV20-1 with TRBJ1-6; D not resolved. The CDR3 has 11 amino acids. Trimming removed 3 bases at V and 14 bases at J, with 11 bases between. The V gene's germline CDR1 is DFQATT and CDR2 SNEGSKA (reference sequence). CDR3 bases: TGCAGTGCTAGGGAGGGAGGATCCCTCCACTTT. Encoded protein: CSAREGGSLHF.

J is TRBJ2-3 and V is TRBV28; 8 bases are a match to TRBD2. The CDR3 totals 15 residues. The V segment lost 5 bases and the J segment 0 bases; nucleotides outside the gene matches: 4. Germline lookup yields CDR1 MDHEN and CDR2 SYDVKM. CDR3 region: CASSIPSGSTDTQYF. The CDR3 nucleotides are TGTGCCAGCAGTATACCTAGCGGGAGCACAGATACGCAGTATTTT.

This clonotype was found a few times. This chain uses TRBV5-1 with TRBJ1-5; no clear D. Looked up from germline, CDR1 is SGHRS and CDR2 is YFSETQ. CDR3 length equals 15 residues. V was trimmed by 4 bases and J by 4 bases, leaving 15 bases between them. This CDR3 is CASSPLAGSNQPQHF. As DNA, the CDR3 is TGCGCCAGCAGCCCACTGGCCGGGTCTAATCAGCCCCAGCATTTT.

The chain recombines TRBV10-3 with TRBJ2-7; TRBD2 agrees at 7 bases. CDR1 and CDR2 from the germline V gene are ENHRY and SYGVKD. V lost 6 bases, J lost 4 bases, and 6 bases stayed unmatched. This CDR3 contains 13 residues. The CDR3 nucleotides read TGTGCCATCAGAAGCGGGGTGGGTTACGAGCAGTACTTC. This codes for CAIRSGVGYEQYF.

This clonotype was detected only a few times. The chain's CDR3 is CASSLAKGLNYGYTF. In DNA, the CDR3 is TGTGCCAGCAGCTTAGCGAAGGGACTGAACTATGGCTACACCTTC. The chain joins TRBV7-8 to TRBJ1-2; D may be TRBD1 (5 bases). V lost 0 bases, J lost 2 bases, and 10 bases lay in between. This CDR3 is 15 amino acids long. Per germline, CDR1 SGHVS and CDR2 FQNEAQ.

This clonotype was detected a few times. Here the CDR3 DNA reads TGTGCCAGCAGCTCGGAGAGGACCTACGAGCAGTACTTC. Encoded protein: CASSSERTYEQYF. The rearrangement links TRBV7-9 to TRBJ2-7; D uncertain. V lost 4 bases and J lost 2, with 9 bases in between. This CDR3 contains 13 residues. Germline values: CDR1 SEHNR, CDR2 FQNEAQ (reference sequence).

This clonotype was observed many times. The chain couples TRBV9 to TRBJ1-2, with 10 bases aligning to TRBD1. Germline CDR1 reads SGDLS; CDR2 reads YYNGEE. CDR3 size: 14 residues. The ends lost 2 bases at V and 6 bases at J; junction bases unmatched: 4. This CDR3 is CASSVGQGEDGYTF. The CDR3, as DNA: TGTGCCAGCAGCGTTGGACAGGGGGAAGATGGCTACACCTTC.

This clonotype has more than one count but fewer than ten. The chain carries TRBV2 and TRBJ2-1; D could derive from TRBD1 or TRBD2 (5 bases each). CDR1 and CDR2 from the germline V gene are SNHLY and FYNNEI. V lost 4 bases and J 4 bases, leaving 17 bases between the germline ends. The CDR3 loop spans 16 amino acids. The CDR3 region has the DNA TGTGCCAGCAGTGTCTCGGGACGGAGGCTATACAATGAGCAGTTCTTC. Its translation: CASSVSGRRLYNEQFF. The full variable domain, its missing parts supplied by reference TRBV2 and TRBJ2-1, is EPEVTQTPSHQVTQMGQEVILRCVPISNHLYFYWYRQILGQKVEFLVSFYNNEISEKSEIFDDQFSVERPDGSNFTLKIRSTKLEDSAMYFCASSVSGRRLYNEQFFGPGTRLTVL.

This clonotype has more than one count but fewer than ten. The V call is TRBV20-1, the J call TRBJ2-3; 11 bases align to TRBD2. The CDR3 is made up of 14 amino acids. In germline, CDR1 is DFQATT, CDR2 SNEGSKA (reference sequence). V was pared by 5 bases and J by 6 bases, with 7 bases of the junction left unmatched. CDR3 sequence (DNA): TGCAGTGCTCAACTAGCGGGAGAGCGGGATACGCAGTATTTT. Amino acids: CSAQLAGERDTQYF.

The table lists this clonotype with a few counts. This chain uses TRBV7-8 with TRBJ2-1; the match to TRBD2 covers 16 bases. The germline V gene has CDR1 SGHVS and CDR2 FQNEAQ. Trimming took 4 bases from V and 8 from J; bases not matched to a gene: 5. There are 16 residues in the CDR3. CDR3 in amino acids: CASSSGLAGGTDEQFF. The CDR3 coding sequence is TGTGCCAGCAGCTCGGGACTAGCGGGAGGGACGGATGAGCAGTTCTTC. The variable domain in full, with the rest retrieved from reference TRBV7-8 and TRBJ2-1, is GAGVSQSPRYKVAKRGQDVALRCDPISGHVSLFWYQQALGQGPEFLTYFQNEAQLDKSGLPSDRFFAERPEGSVSTLKIQRTQQEDSAVYLCASSSGLAGGTDEQFFGPGTRLTVL.

DNA of the CDR3: TGTGCCAGCAGTTTACAAGTAGCCAAAAACATTCAGTACTTC. Protein product: CASSLQVAKNIQYF. J is TRBJ2-4 and V is TRBV28; D remains unclear. The CDR3 is made up of 14 amino acids. Trimming left V 2 bases short and J 0 bases short, with 5 bases between. The germline gives CDR1 MDHEN, CDR2 SYDVKM.

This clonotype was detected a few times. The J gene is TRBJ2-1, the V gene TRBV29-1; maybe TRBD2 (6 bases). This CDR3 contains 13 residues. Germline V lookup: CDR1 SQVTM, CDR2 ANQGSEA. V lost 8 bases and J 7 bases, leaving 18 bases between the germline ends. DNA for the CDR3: TGCAGCACACGTCCCGGGGCGGGGAATGAGCAGTTCTTC. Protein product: CSTRPGAGNEQFF.

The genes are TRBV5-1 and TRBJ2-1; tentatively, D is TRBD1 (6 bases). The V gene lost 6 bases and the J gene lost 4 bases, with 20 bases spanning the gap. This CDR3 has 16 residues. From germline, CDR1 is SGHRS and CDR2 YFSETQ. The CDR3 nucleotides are TGCGCCAGCACCACAAACGTGGGGGCAGGGTACAATGAGCAGTTCTTC. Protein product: CASTTNVGAGYNEQFF. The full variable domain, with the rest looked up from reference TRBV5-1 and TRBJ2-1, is KAGVTQTPRYLIKTRGQQVTLSCSPISGHRSVSWYQQTPGQGLQFLFEYFSETQRNKGNFPGRFSGRQFSNSRSEMNVSTLELGDSALYLCASTTNVGAGYNEQFFGPGTRLTVL.

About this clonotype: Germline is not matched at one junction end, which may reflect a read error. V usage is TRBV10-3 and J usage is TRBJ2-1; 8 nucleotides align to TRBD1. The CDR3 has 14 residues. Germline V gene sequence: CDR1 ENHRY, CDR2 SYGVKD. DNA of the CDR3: TGTGCCATCAGGGAGTCGACAGGACAGGGAGTGCGGTTCTTC. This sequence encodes CAIRESTGQGVRFF.

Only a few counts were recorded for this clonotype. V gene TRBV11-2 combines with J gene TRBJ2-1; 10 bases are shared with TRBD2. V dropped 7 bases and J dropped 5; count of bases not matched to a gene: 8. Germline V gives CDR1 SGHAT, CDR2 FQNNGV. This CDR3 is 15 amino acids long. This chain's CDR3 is CASNSLLAGDNEQFF. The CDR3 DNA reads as TGTGCCAGCAACTCCCTCCTAGCGGGAGACAATGAGCAGTTCTTC.

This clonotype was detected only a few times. CDR3 region: CSANTGTSGLYEQFF. The CDR3 bases are TGCAGTGCCAACACCGGGACTAGCGGGCTCTATGAGCAGTTCTTC. V gene TRBV20-1 combines with J gene TRBJ2-1; TRBD2 matches 12 bases. V lost 6 bases, J lost 8 bases, and 11 bases stayed unmatched. Germline V CDR1 and CDR2: DFQATT, SNEGSKA (reference sequence). CDR3 length: 15 residues.

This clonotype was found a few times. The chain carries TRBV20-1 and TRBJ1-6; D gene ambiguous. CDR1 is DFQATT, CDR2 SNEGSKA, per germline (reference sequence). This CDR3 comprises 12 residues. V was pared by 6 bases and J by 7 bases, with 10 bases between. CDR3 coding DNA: TGCAGTGCCCTGGACGGGAATTCACCCCTCCACTTT. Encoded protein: CSALDGNSPLHF.

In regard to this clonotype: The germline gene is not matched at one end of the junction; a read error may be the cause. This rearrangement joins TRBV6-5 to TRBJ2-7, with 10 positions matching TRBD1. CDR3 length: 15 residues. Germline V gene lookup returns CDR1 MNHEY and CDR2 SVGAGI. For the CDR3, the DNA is TGTACCAGCAGTTACGCCCGGGACAGGGGTCCCGAGCAGTACTTC. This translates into CTSSYARDRGPEQYF.

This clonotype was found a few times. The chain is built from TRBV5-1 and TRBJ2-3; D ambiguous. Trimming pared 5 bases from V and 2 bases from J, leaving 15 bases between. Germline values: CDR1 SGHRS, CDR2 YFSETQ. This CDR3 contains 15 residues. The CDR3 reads CASRPSLSVTDTQYF. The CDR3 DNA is TGCGCCAGCAGACCGTCGCTTTCCGTCACAGATACGCAGTATTTT.